This T cell receptor beta chain was retrieved from a study of radiation and T cells in renal cell carcinoma. As to time point: baseline pretreatment blood. Documented treatment: 15 Gy SBRT to primary tumor, nephrectomy 4 weeks later. Clear cell pathology was present in this patient's renal cell carcinoma. Study observations and caveats: From baseline, blood top tumor clonotypes peaked at 2 weeks post-radiation.

This table comes from immunoSEQ multiplex PCR, and its TCRdb copy is limited to in-frame clones, with some not included. In the table there are 140,000 or so clones, over 75% of which are singletons. V gave up 2 bases and J gave up 4 bases, with 12 bases separating them. The CDR3 length is 15 residues. Germline values: CDR1 GTSNPN, CDR2 SVGIG (reference sequence). This clone was observed a few times. As yet, its antigen is unknown. The chain employs TRBV30 and TRBJ2-6; D perhaps matches TRBD1 (6 bases). This TCR derives from a woman between 45 and 65 years old with renal cell carcinoma. Sample: blood, taken from a patient whose treatment included radiotherapy and nephrectomy. The CDR3 DNA is TGTGCCTGGAGTAAAGCAGGGGACGGGGCCAACGTCCTGACTTTC. Amino acids: CAWSKAGDGANVLTF.